A single sample gave rise to the 27 T cell receptor beta chains below, sequenced in a study of blood T cell repertoires in COVID-19. Some clones are missing from TCRdb's copy, which holds only in-frame ones; the method was immunoSEQ multiplex PCR. There are 200,000 to 300,000 clones in the sample; around 86% occur only once, and 1.5% to 2% lies in the top ten. The sequencing sample was made of peripheral blood. All receptors derive from a woman aged 60-70 years who had recovered from COVID-19.

The chain recombines TRBV2 with TRBJ2-5; TRBD2 matches 9 bases. V was pared by 1 base and J by 5 bases, with 8 bases of the junction left unmatched. The germline V gene has CDR1 SNHLY and CDR2 FYNNEI. The CDR3 extends over 16 amino acids. Here the CDR3 DNA reads TGTGCCAGCAGTGAAGGCGTCGCGGGGGGGCAGGAGACCCAGTACTTC. Its protein product is CASSEGVAGGQETQYF.

Points on this clone: Other DNA sequences of this sample code for an identical CDR3. The J gene is TRBJ2-3, the V gene TRBV5-1; 7 nucleotides agree with TRBD2. This CDR3 spans 15 amino acids. V gave up 4 bases and J gave up 2 bases; unmatched junction bases: 7. Germline CDR1 and CDR2: SGHRS and YFSETQ. The CDR3 protein is CASSRWGGPTDTQYF. The CDR3 DNA follows: TGCGCCAGCAGCCGTTGGGGGGGACCCACAGATACGCAGTATTTT.

The rearrangement joins TRBV7-2 to TRBJ2-7; TRBD2 aligns across 9 bases. CDR3 length equals 15 residues. Germline lookup yields CDR1 SGHTA and CDR2 FQGNSA. The V segment lost 0 bases and the J segment 6 bases; nucleotides outside the gene matches: 6. The DNA for the CDR3 is TGTGCCAGCAGCTTAGCCGGCGGGGGGGCTTCCGAGCAGTACTTC. This translates into CASSLAGGGASEQYF.

The chain couples TRBV11-2 to TRBJ1-5; D might be TRBD1 (5 bases). This CDR3 contains 13 residues. Germline lookup yields CDR1 SGHAT and CDR2 FQNNGV. V gave up 3 bases and J gave up 4 bases, with 7 bases separating them. The DNA for the CDR3 is TGTGCCAGCAGCTTTGGGGGGAATCAGCCCCAGCATTTT. This codes for CASSFGGNQPQHF.

This clone was recorded only once. The rearrangement links TRBV5-1 to TRBJ2-5; a weak D match, TRBD1 (6 bases). The germline CDR1 and CDR2 sequences are SGHRS and YFSETQ. Trimming removed 1 base from V and 5 bases from J, with 15 bases in between. This CDR3 is built from 15 residues. DNA for the CDR3: TGCGCCAGCAGCTTGTCCGGACAGTCCGTGGAGACCCAGTACTTC. Residues: CASSLSGQSVETQYF.

The rearrangement uses TRBV13 and TRBJ1-4, with D perhaps TRBD1 (6 bases). Trimming took 5 bases from V and 0 from J, leaving 22 bases between them. Germline-derived CDR1 and CDR2 are PRHDT and FYEKMQ (reference sequence). The CDR3 length is 19 residues. CDR3 nucleotides: TGTGCCAGCAGCGCGGATCCCGGGACAACAAAGACAACTAATGAAAAACTGTTTTTT. This encodes CASSADPGTTKTTNEKLFF.

The J gene is TRBJ2-5, the V gene TRBV4-1; perhaps TRBD1 as D (5 bases). The V and J ends lost 4 bases and 4 bases respectively, with 19 bases between them. The CDR3 sequence is 16 residues long. Germline-derived CDR1 and CDR2 are MGHRA and YSYEKL. CDR3 sequence (DNA): TGCGCCAGCAGCCTCCTAAGTCGACAGATAGGAGAGACCCAGTACTTC. This sequence encodes CASSLLSRQIGETQYF.

The gene calls are TRBV7-6 and TRBJ2-7, with 7 nucleotides matching TRBD1. In germline, CDR1 is SGHVS, CDR2 FNYEAQ. V lost 3 bases, J lost 3 bases, and 11 bases stayed unmatched. The CDR3 has 16 residues. CDR3 DNA: TGTGCCAGCAGCTTCATGGCAGGGGGATTGGACTACGAGCAGTACTTC. This sequence encodes CASSFMAGGLDYEQYF.

The V gene is TRBV5-1, the J gene TRBJ2-1, with D possibly being TRBD1 (6 bases). CDR1 and CDR2 (germline): SGHRS, YFSETQ. V was clipped by 4 bases and J by 1 base, with 9 bases between them. This CDR3 has 14 residues. In nucleotides, the CDR3 is TGCGCCAGCAGCGAGGGGGTATCCTACAATGAGCAGTTCTTC. As protein: CASSEGVSYNEQFF.

The V call is TRBV9, the J call TRBJ1-2; 10 positions match TRBD1. The trim removed 4 bases at V and 6 bases at J, leaving 6 bases unmatched. Germline V gene lookup returns CDR1 SGDLS and CDR2 YYNGEE. This CDR3 contains 14 residues. For the CDR3, the DNA is TGTGCCAGCAGCCGGCGGGACAGGGGTGATGGCTACACCTTC. Translated, it gives CASSRRDRGDGYTF.

This clone was found once. The V call is TRBV7-6, the J call TRBJ1-2; 8 bases agree with TRBD1. CDR1 SGHVS and CDR2 FNYEAQ come from the germline V gene. The CDR3 totals 18 residues. With V trimmed by 2 bases and J by 0 bases, 11 bases remained unmatched. CDR3 nucleotide sequence: TGTGCCAGCAGCTTACAGCCGGGACAGGAAATAACTAACTATGGCTACACCTTC. Translated: CASSLQPGQEITNYGYTF.

The chain employs TRBV11-3 and TRBJ2-3; TRBD2 aligns across 9 bases. This CDR3 has 15 amino acids. The junction had 7 bases not matched to a gene; V was cut back by 4 bases and J by 5 bases. CDR1 is SGHNT and CDR2 is YENEEA in the germline V gene. The CDR3 DNA follows: TGTGCCAGCAGCTCTCGTAGCGGGGGAGGAGATACGCAGTATTTT. This codes for CASSSRSGGGDTQYF.

The chain is built from TRBV4-1 and TRBJ1-1; 9 bases align to TRBD1. Unmatched junction bases numbered 13, after V lost 2 bases and J lost 3 bases. In germline, CDR1 is MGHRA, CDR2 YSYEKL. The CDR3 is made up of 18 amino acids. The CDR3 DNA is TGCGCCAGCAGCCAAACAGGGCCCCCGGGACAGGGTTACACTGAAGCTTTCTTT. As protein: CASSQTGPPGQGYTEAFF.

This clone was counted many times. The rearrangement links TRBV4-3 to TRBJ2-7, with TRBD1 matching 10 bases. CDR3 length equals 16 residues. V shed 8 bases, J shed 4 bases, and the junction held 14 bases outside the gene matches. Germline V CDR1 and CDR2: LGHNA, YSLEER. The CDR3 sequence: CASSSLPGQGRYEQYF. CDR3 coding DNA: TGCGCCAGCTCCTCCCTTCCGGGACAGGGGCGATACGAGCAGTACTTC.

This sequence joins TRBV14 and TRBJ1-6; D uncertain. This CDR3 contains 14 residues. The ends were cut back, 4 bases at V and 8 bases at J, with 12 bases in the middle. The germline CDR1 and CDR2 sequences are SGHDN and FVKESK. The DNA for the CDR3 is TGTGCCAGCAGCCCACGGCAGGCCCATTCACCCCTCCACTTT. Its translation is CASSPRQAHSPLHF.

The chain couples TRBV15 to TRBJ1-2; 9 nucleotides agree with TRBD1. Looked up from germline, CDR1 is LNHNV and CDR2 is YYDKDF (reference sequence). V gave up 5 bases and J gave up 2 bases; unmatched junction bases: 9. This CDR3 is built from 16 residues. The CDR3 spells CATSLGTGRYNYGYTF. The CDR3 DNA is TGTGCCACCAGCCTAGGGACAGGGAGATACAACTATGGCTACACCTTC. Looking up the rest from reference TRBV15 and TRBJ1-2 gives the full variable domain: DAMVIQNPRYQVTQFGKPVTLSCSQTLNHNVMYWYQQKSSQAPKLLFHYYDKDFNNEADTPDNFQSRRPNTSFCFLDIRSPGLGDTAMYLCATSLGTGRYNYGYTFGSGTRLTVV.

The V call is TRBV6-2 or TRBV6-3, the J call TRBJ1-3, with D perhaps matching TRBD1 (5 bases). Trimming shortened V by 0 bases and J by 0 bases, and 12 bases separated the two germline ends. CDR1 is MNHEY, CDR2 SVGEGT, per germline. CDR3 size: 17 residues. The CDR3 bases are TGTGCCAGCAGTTACTCGACAGCTTTCGTCTCTGGAAACACCATATATTTT. Its translation: CASSYSTAFVSGNTIYF.

This sequence joins TRBV7-3 and TRBJ2-5; 7 positions agree with TRBD1. Germline CDR1 is SGHTA and CDR2 is FQGTGA. Germline trimming cut 4 bases from V and 5 bases from J; bases unmatched to any gene: 4. The CDR3 spans 13 residues. The CDR3 sequence: CASSYDREETQYF. The CDR3 nucleotides read TGTGCCAGCAGCTACGACAGGGAGGAGACCCAGTACTTC.

This clone was counted a few times. This rearrangement joins TRBV3-1 (or the pseudogene TRBV3-2) to TRBJ2-7, with TRBD2 as a possible D gene (5 bases). V lost 3 bases and J 1 base, leaving 13 bases between the germline ends. Germline V gene data show CDR1 as LGHDT and CDR2 as YNNKEL (reference sequence). This CDR3 comprises 15 residues. Written as DNA, the CDR3 is TGTGCCAGCAGCCATTCGGGAAGCGGTTCCTACGAGCAGTACTTC. Its translation: CASSHSGSGSYEQYF.

This clone has just one count. The chain combines TRBV6-5 with TRBJ2-7; TRBD1 agrees at 11 bases. Germline trimming cut 6 bases from V and 0 bases from J; bases unmatched to any gene: 4. There are 15 residues in the CDR3. Germline lookup yields CDR1 MNHEY and CDR2 SVGAGI. The CDR3 region has the DNA TGTGCCAGCAGCTGGGGACAGGGGGGCTCCTACGAGCAGTACTTC. Translating it yields CASSWGQGGSYEQYF.

A few counts support this clone. The chain couples TRBV7-9 to TRBJ1-2, with D possibly matching TRBD1 (6 bases). CDR3 length: 13 amino acids. Germline values: CDR1 SEHNR, CDR2 FQNEAQ (reference sequence). Trimming pared 5 bases from V and 0 bases from J, leaving 7 bases between. CDR3 coding DNA: TGTGCCAGCAGCAGGACAGCTAACTATGGCTACACCTTC. Its protein is CASSRTANYGYTF.

The chain joins TRBV5-4 to TRBJ2-3, with 9 bases identical to TRBD2. Trimming removed 4 bases from V and 4 bases from J; junction bases left unmatched: 10. The CDR3 is 16 residues long. The germline V gene has CDR1 SGHNT and CDR2 YYREEE (reference sequence). The CDR3 here is CASSRAPAGGPDTQYF. The CDR3 bases are TGTGCCAGCAGCCGTGCCCCCGCGGGGGGGCCAGATACGCAGTATTTT.

This clone was detected a few times. J is TRBJ2-2 and V is TRBV6-2 or TRBV6-3; maybe TRBD1 (6 bases). Germline-derived CDR1 and CDR2 are MNHEY and SVGEGT. Trimming left V 4 bases short and J 5 bases short, with 17 bases between. The CDR3 has 16 amino acids. Here the CDR3 reads CASSLLLQGSTGELFF. DNA of the CDR3: TGTGCCAGCAGTTTACTCCTACAGGGAAGTACCGGGGAGCTGTTTTTT.

V gene TRBV24-1 combines with J gene TRBJ2-2; D might be TRBD2 (7 bases). V lost 1 base and J 5 bases, leaving 16 bases between the germline ends. This CDR3 has 17 amino acids. Germline V lookup: CDR1 KGHDR, CDR2 SFDVKD. The CDR3 reads CATSDFVGGRRTGELFF. CDR3 in DNA: TGTGCCACCAGTGATTTCGTGGGGGGGCGCCGGACCGGGGAGCTGTTTTTT.

The chain carries TRBV28 and TRBJ2-2; TRBD2 aligns across 7 bases. J gave up 4 bases and V 6 bases, and 8 bases lay outside the gene matches. Germline CDR1 and CDR2: MDHEN and SYDVKM. The CDR3 covers 15 residues. The CDR3 loop reads CASRPAGVGTGELFF. Written as DNA, the CDR3 is TGTGCCAGCAGACCCGCGGGGGTCGGCACCGGGGAGCTGTTTTTT.

This chain joins TRBV12-3 or TRBV12-4 and TRBJ1-5; no clear D. V was shortened by 3 bases and J by 3 bases, with 6 bases between the two germline ends. The CDR3 runs 13 residues. This CDR3 is CASSFTDNQPQHF. The CDR3 nucleotides read TGTGCCAGCAGTTTTACTGACAATCAGCCCCAGCATTTT.

The chain joins TRBV28 to TRBJ2-7; no firm D call. The CDR3 is made up of 12 amino acids. Trimming removed 5 bases from V and 2 bases from J, with 7 bases in between. Germline assignment: CDR1 MDHEN and CDR2 SYDVKM. The CDR3 DNA is TGTGCCAGCAGTCCGTTCCCCTACGAGCAGTACTTC. It codes for CASSPFPYEQYF.